The clone carrying this T cell receptor beta chain was observed a few times. The antigen is unknown. The sample originates from a study of regulatory T cells in long-lasting Graves disease. Study information: Newly diagnosed Graves' patients had taken antithyroid drugs under 3 months. Study-level results: Favoring TRBV28, TRBJ1-2 and TRBJ2-5 was a feature seen in persistent disease. Persistent Graves' patients showed less TCR diversity than newly diagnosed patients showed.

The CDR3 runs to 15 residues. Germline assignment: CDR1 DFQATT and CDR2 SNEGSKA (reference sequence). With V trimmed by 3 bases and J by 6 bases, 13 bases remained unmatched. The time point here: newly diagnosed GD, antithyroid drugs for less than 3 months. Preparation of the TCR library used RNA extracted from PBMCs. In building TCR beta libraries, iRepertoire HTBI primers were used together with Arm-PCR of CDR3 regions. In the source study's methods: Looking across samples, the authors found 55 to 70 TRBV and 14 to 15 TRBJ segments. TCRdb ran MiXCR on the multiplex PCR reads and lists one entry per CDR3 protein. What appears here as the V and J calls and clone size reflects TCRdb's work, not the paper's. The profile shows about 380,000 distinct CDR3 sequences, roughly 16% of them singletons.

The sequences come from peripheral blood mononuclear cells (PBMCs), collected at new diagnosis, from a patient treated with antithyroid drugs. This sequence joins TRBV20-1 and TRBJ1-2; 7 positions agree with TRBD1. This TCR was recovered from a female donor with Graves disease. The CDR3 DNA is TGCAGTGCTAGGGCCCCGACAGGGAGAGCAGATGGCTACACCTTC. Encoded protein: CSARAPTGRADGYTF.